The 27 T cell receptor beta chains below were found in one sample sequenced in a study of identifying expanded T cells in peripheral blood. The assay was immunoSEQ multiplex PCR, and TCRdb's table has in-frame clones only and misses some. The sample comprises approximately 120,000 clones, about 85% of which are singletons, and 8.4% rests with the top ten. The source material was blood. These receptors were taken from a person aged 18-69 years in good health.

The chain recombines TRBV9 with TRBJ2-1; 9 nucleotides agree with TRBD2. Germline V CDR1 and CDR2: SGDLS, YYNGEE. The trim removed 4 bases at V and 3 bases at J, leaving 5 bases unmatched. The length of the CDR3 is 15 residues. Here the CDR3 DNA reads TGTGCCAGCAGCCCTCTTAGCGGGAGCTACAATGAGCAGTTCTTC. It is translated as CASSPLSGSYNEQFF.

The chain combines TRBV2 with TRBJ1-5, with D possibly being TRBD1 (5 bases). This CDR3 is 14 amino acids long. The V end lost 7 bases, the J end lost 0 bases, and 10 bases lay between the germline ends. Germline V gene data show CDR1 as SNHLY and CDR2 as FYNNEI. The CDR3 reads CASIDSNSNQPQHF. CDR3 DNA sequence: TGTGCCAGCATCGACAGTAATAGCAATCAGCCCCAGCATTTT.

This clone was seen only once. V is TRBV6-1 and J is TRBJ1-2, with D perhaps TRBD1 (5 bases). The length of the CDR3 is 16 residues. Per the germline V gene, CDR1 is MNHNS and CDR2 is SASEGT. Trimming removed 2 bases at V and 2 bases at J, with 15 bases between. The DNA of the CDR3 is TGTGCCAGCAGTGAACCCCCAGGGATCGTGAACTATGGCTACACCTTC. It is translated as CASSEPPGIVNYGYTF.

The rearrangement joins TRBV9 to TRBJ2-7; 8 bases match TRBD1. The CDR3 is 15 residues long. The V and J ends lost 0 bases and 3 bases, in that order; junction bases with no gene match: 5. Germline CDR1 and CDR2: SGDLS and YYNGEE. The chain's CDR3 is CASSVAAGGLYEQYF. The CDR3 nucleotides read TGTGCCAGCAGCGTAGCGGCAGGGGGCCTCTACGAGCAGTACTTC.

V gene TRBV28 combines with J gene TRBJ2-6, with 7 bases aligning to TRBD1. V lost 6 bases and J lost 2; bases outside the gene matches: 13. The CDR3 runs to 18 residues. Germline CDR1 reads MDHEN; CDR2 reads SYDVKM. The CDR3 DNA reads as TGTGCCAGCAGCCCACTGACAGGGATCATCCCTGGGGCCAACGTCCTGACTTTC. It translates to CASSPLTGIIPGANVLTF.

CDR3 loop: CASRRDRVTNEKLFF. In DNA form, the CDR3 reads TGTGCCAGCAGGAGGGACAGGGTTACTAATGAAAAACTGTTTTTT. The chain recombines TRBV27 with TRBJ1-4; 9 nucleotides align to TRBD1. From germline, CDR1 is MNHEY and CDR2 SMNVEV (reference sequence). There are 15 residues in the CDR3. The V and J ends lost 6 bases and 2 bases, in that order; junction bases with no gene match: 4. The full variable domain, completed using reference TRBV27 and TRBJ1-4, is EAQVTQNPRYLITVTGKKLTVTCSQNMNHEYMSWYRQDPGLGLRQIYYSMNVEVTDKGDVPEGYKVSRKEKRNFPLILESPSPNQTSLYFCASRRDRVTNEKLFFGSGTQLSVL.

The J gene is TRBJ2-7, the V gene TRBV5-1, with TRBD2 matching 12 bases. The germline V gene has CDR1 SGHRS and CDR2 YFSETQ. Trimming cost V 3 bases and J 9 bases; bases outside gene matches: 7. CDR3 length: 14 amino acids. This CDR3 reads CASSSATSGSPQYF. The CDR3 coding sequence is TGCGCCAGCAGCTCGGCGACTAGCGGGAGCCCGCAGTACTTC.

Of note for this clone: Other DNA sequences in the sample encode the same CDR3. V usage is TRBV20-1 and J usage is TRBJ2-3; no clear D gene. Germline values: CDR1 DFQATT, CDR2 SNEGSKA (reference sequence). The CDR3 is 11 amino acids. V was clipped by 5 bases and J by 0 bases, with 3 bases between them. CDR3 loop: CSAHSTDTQYF. Written as DNA, the CDR3 is TGCAGTGCTCATAGCACAGATACGCAGTATTTT.

DNA of the CDR3: TGTGCCAGCAGTGCCGGGCCGCCAACGGACGAGCAGTACTTC. As protein: CASSAGPPTDEQYF. The chain employs TRBV5-6 and TRBJ2-7; no firm D call. CDR1 and CDR2 from the germline V gene are SGHDT and YYEEEE. The CDR3 covers 14 residues. V lost 5 bases to trimming and J lost 5 bases, with 17 bases between them.

The chain combines TRBV2 with TRBJ1-2; perhaps TRBD1 as D (5 bases). V shed 7 bases and J shed 6 bases, with 15 bases lying between them. The CDR3 has 13 residues. The V gene's germline CDR1 is SNHLY and CDR2 FYNNEI. The CDR3 region is CASKKPGLDGYTF. The DNA of the CDR3 is TGTGCCAGCAAAAAACCAGGGCTTGATGGCTACACCTTC.

V is TRBV7-2 and J is TRBJ2-7, with TRBD2 as a possible D gene (5 bases). Germline assignment: CDR1 SGHTA and CDR2 FQGNSA. Between the trimmed V and J ends, which lost 1 base and 6 bases, there was a span of 10 bases. CDR3 length: 13 residues. The CDR3 loop is CASSLDSRGEQYF. CDR3 bases: TGTGCCAGCAGCTTAGACTCCCGGGGCGAGCAGTACTTC.

The genes are TRBV30 and TRBJ1-4; D is possibly TRBD1 (5 bases). Germline V lookup: CDR1 GTSNPN, CDR2 SVGIG (reference sequence). V lost 7 bases to trimming and J lost 1 base, with 25 bases between them. The CDR3 runs 18 residues. The CDR3 sequence is CAYSTPGLGSGTNEKLFF. In DNA form, the CDR3 reads TGTGCCTACAGTACTCCGGGACTCGGGTCGGGAACTAATGAAAAACTGTTTTTT.

The J gene is TRBJ1-2, the V gene TRBV18; D perhaps matches TRBD1 (5 bases). The CDR3 extends over 15 amino acids. Germline CDR1 is KGHSH and CDR2 is LQKENI. V was clipped by 3 bases and J by 3 bases, with 14 bases between them. This chain's CDR3 is CASSPLKQGDYGYTF. DNA of the CDR3: TGTGCCAGCTCACCTCTTAAGCAGGGTGACTATGGCTACACCTTC. Using reference TRBV18 and TRBJ1-2 for the parts outside the CDR3, the full variable domain is NAGVMQNPRHLVRRRGQEARLRCSPMKGHSHVYWYRQLPEEGLKFMVYLQKENIIDESGMPKERFSAEFPKEGPSILRIQQVVRGDSAAYFCASSPLKQGDYGYTFGSGTRLTVV.

This chain uses TRBV11-2 with TRBJ2-1; TRBD1 is a possible D gene (6 bases). The V gene's germline CDR1 is SGHAT and CDR2 FQNNGV. With 5 bases removed from V and 10 bases from J, the gap between germline ends came to 18 bases. The CDR3 sequence is 14 residues long. The CDR3 nucleotides are TGTGCCAGCAGCCCGACACTGGGACAAGGGGAGCAGTTCTTC. Encoded protein: CASSPTLGQGEQFF.

DNA for the CDR3: TGCGCCAGCAGCCAAGTTTTATCGGTTAATGAAAAACTGTTTTTT. Translating it yields CASSQVLSVNEKLFF. V gene TRBV4-1 combines with J gene TRBJ1-4; D not certain. Trimming stripped 1 base from V and 4 bases from J, with 10 bases between. This CDR3 has 15 residues. Germline V gene data show CDR1 as MGHRA and CDR2 as YSYEKL.

This sequence joins TRBV7-8 and TRBJ1-5; D is ambiguous. This CDR3 region has 16 residues. Germline CDR1 is SGHVS and CDR2 is FQNEAQ. The V end was cut by 6 bases, the J end by 4 bases, with 19 bases between. CDR3 in amino acids: CASRPSGGPENQPQHF. The CDR3 region has the DNA TGTGCCAGCAGACCCTCGGGAGGGCCTGAGAATCAGCCCCAGCATTTT.

V usage is TRBV9 and J usage is TRBJ2-5, with unresolved D. The CDR3 extends over 14 amino acids. Trimming cost V 0 bases and J 3 bases, with 9 bases left between them. CDR1 is SGDLS, CDR2 YYNGEE, per germline. The CDR3 is CASSVGNGEETQYF. CDR3 in DNA: TGTGCCAGCAGCGTAGGGAACGGAGAAGAGACCCAGTACTTC. Variable domain in full (rest from reference TRBV9 and TRBJ2-5): DSGVTQTPKHLITATGQRVTLRCSPRSGDLSVYWYQQSLDQGLQFLIQYYNGEERAKGNILERFSAQQFPDLHSELNLSSLELGDSALYFCASSVGNGEETQYFGPGTRLLVL.

The chain uses TRBV9 and TRBJ2-1; a weak D match, TRBD1 (5 bases). Germline loops: CDR1 SGDLS, CDR2 YYNGEE. CDR3 size: 13 residues. The V end was cut by 0 bases, the J end by 6 bases, with 7 bases between. In nucleotides, the CDR3 is TGTGCCAGCAGCGTAGTAGGGGCCAATGAGCAGTTCTTC. Translated, it gives CASSVVGANEQFF.

The V gene is TRBV7-2, the J gene TRBJ2-1, with 13 bases fitting TRBD2. J gave up 10 bases and V 5 bases, and 2 bases lay outside the gene matches. Looked up from germline, CDR1 is SGHTA and CDR2 is FQGNSA. The CDR3 is 13 residues long. CDR3 loop: CASSRGLAGEQFF. CDR3 nucleotide sequence: TGTGCCAGCAGCCGGGGACTAGCGGGGGAGCAGTTCTTC.

V gene TRBV6-1 combines with J gene TRBJ1-5; D is undetermined. The CDR3 sequence is 14 residues long. V lost 3 bases and J lost 5, with 11 bases in between. CDR1 and CDR2 (germline): MNHNS, SASEGT. The CDR3 loop is CASSDAELDQPQHF. Here the CDR3 DNA reads TGTGCCAGCAGTGACGCCGAGTTGGATCAGCCCCAGCATTTT.

This chain uses TRBV19 with TRBJ2-2; TRBD2 matches 9 bases. Germline loops: CDR1 LNHDA, CDR2 SQIVND (reference sequence). The CDR3 covers 18 residues. V dropped 5 bases and J dropped 0; count of bases not matched to a gene: 10. CDR3 loop: CASSWSSGEAANTGELFF. The CDR3 bases are TGTGCCAGTAGTTGGTCTAGCGGGGAAGCCGCGAACACCGGGGAGCTGTTTTTT.

V and J are TRBV7-9 and TRBJ1-1, with no clear D. The CDR3 is 14 residues long. Between the trimmed V and J ends, which lost 5 bases and 0 bases, there was a span of 10 bases. Germline V gene lookup returns CDR1 SEHNR and CDR2 FQNEAQ (reference sequence). CDR3 region: CASSPTALNTEAFF. The CDR3 region has the DNA TGTGCCAGCAGCCCGACCGCCCTGAACACTGAAGCTTTCTTT.

The chain has TRBV28 and TRBJ2-5, with D maybe TRBD1 (6 bases). Germline assignment: CDR1 MDHEN and CDR2 SYDVKM. V was cut by 4 bases and J by 4 bases, with 13 bases left in between. This CDR3 has 14 residues. This CDR3 reads CASSSQGPTETQYF. In nucleotides, the CDR3 is TGTGCCAGCAGTTCCCAGGGGCCCACAGAGACCCAGTACTTC.

The chain joins TRBV18 to TRBJ2-7; no clear D gene. CDR1 KGHSH and CDR2 LQKENI come from the germline V gene. The CDR3 spans 14 residues. Between the trimmed V and J ends, which lost 3 bases and 6 bases, there was a span of 15 bases. CDR3 in amino acids: CASSPASVGAEQYF. For the CDR3, the DNA is TGTGCCAGCTCACCGGCCTCTGTTGGAGCCGAGCAGTACTTC.

V gene TRBV7-2 combines with J gene TRBJ2-1; D unclear. The CDR3 sequence is 15 residues long. From germline, CDR1 is SGHTA and CDR2 FQGNSA. Trimming cost V 5 bases and J 2 bases, with 13 bases left between them. CDR3 residues: CASSRVSSPYNEQFF. For the CDR3, the DNA is TGTGCCAGCAGCCGGGTCTCCAGCCCCTACAATGAGCAGTTCTTC.

The V gene is TRBV30, the J gene TRBJ1-1, with D perhaps matching TRBD1 (5 bases). Per germline, CDR1 GTSNPN and CDR2 SVGIG (reference sequence). The CDR3 runs to 15 residues. V gave up 0 bases and J gave up 1 base, with 12 bases separating them. CDR3 region: CAWSVRRGRNTEAFF. The DNA for the CDR3 is TGTGCCTGGAGTGTAAGGAGGGGCAGGAACACTGAAGCTTTCTTT.

This clone is a singleton in its sample. The V and J genes are TRBV7-6 and TRBJ2-7; no definite D call. The CDR3 has 15 residues. The germline V gene has CDR1 SGHVS and CDR2 FNYEAQ. Trimming pared 5 bases from V and 0 bases from J, leaving 14 bases between. The CDR3 sequence: CASSPRVGASYEQYF. The CDR3 nucleotides are TGTGCCAGCAGCCCCAGAGTTGGAGCCTCCTACGAGCAGTACTTC.